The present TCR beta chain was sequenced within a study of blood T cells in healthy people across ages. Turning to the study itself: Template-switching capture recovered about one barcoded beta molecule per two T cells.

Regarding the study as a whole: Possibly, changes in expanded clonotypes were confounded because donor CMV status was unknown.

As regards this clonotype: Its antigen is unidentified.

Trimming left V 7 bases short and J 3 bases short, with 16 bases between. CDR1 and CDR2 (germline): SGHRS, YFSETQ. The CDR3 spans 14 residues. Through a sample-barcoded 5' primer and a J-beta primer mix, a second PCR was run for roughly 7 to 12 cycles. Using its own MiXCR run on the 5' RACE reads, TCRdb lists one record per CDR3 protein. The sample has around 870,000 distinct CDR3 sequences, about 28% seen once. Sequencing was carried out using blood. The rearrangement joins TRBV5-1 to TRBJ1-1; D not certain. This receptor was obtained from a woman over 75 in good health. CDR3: CASSIGVYDTEAFF. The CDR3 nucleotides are TGCGCCAGCTCAATCGGGGTGTACGACACTGAAGCTTTCTTT.